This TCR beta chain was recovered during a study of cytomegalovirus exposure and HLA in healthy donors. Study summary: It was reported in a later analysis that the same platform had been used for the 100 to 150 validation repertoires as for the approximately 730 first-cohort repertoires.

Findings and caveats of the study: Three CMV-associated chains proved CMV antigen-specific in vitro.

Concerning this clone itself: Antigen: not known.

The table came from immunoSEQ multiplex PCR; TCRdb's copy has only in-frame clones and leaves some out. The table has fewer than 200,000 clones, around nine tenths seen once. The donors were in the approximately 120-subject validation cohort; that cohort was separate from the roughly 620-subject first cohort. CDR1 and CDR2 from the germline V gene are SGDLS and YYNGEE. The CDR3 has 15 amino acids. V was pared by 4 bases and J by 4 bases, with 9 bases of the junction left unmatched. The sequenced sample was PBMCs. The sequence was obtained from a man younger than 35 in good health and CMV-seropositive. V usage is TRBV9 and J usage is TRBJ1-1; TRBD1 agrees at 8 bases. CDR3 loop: CASSPQDRDFTEAFF. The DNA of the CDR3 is TGTGCCAGCAGCCCCCAGGACAGGGATTTCACTGAAGCTTTCTTT.